What follows are 18 T cell receptor beta chains derived from one specimen sequenced in a study of T-cell memory formation after mild COVID-19. Via MiXCR, TCRdb re-called the 5' RACE reads, giving one row per CDR3 protein. The sample has over 120,000 distinct CDR3 sequences, under 30% seen once. Sequences were obtained from PBMCs or a T cell subset sorted from them (not recorded which). Source of these receptors: an adult woman who had mild COVID-19 (a few samples of this study predate the infection). Cell type and time point are not known.

The gene calls are TRBV9 and TRBJ2-7, with D tentatively TRBD2 (7 bases). This CDR3 has 16 residues. V lost 2 bases and J 2 bases, leaving 17 bases between the germline ends. CDR1 is SGDLS and CDR2 is YYNGEE in the germline V gene. The CDR3 nucleotides are TGTGCCAGCAGCGTTGGGGGAGGGGGGACCCCCTACGAGCAGTACTTC. Translation: CASSVGGGGTPYEQYF.

This clonotype occurred many times. The chain couples TRBV9 to TRBJ2-3; D uncertain. V was cut by 2 bases and J by 4 bases, with 5 bases left in between. This CDR3 contains 12 residues. The germline V gene encodes CDR1 SGDLS and CDR2 YYNGEE. CDR3 sequence (DNA): TGTGCCAGCAGCGTGGGCGCAGATACGCAGTATTTT. The encoded protein is CASSVGADTQYF.

This clonotype was detected only a few times. V and J are TRBV4-1 and TRBJ1-1; D unresolved. Germline V gene data show CDR1 as MGHRA and CDR2 as YSYEKL. The CDR3 is 14 amino acids. V lost 0 bases and J 4 bases, leaving 9 bases between the germline ends. CDR3 protein: CASSQEGRFTEAFF. CDR3 in DNA: TGCGCCAGCAGCCAAGAAGGCAGGTTCACTGAAGCTTTCTTT.

This clonotype was seen only a few times. The V gene is TRBV27, the J gene TRBJ2-7, with TRBD2 matching over 8 bases. CDR1 is MNHEY and CDR2 is SMNVEV in the germline V gene (reference sequence). V gave up 7 bases and J gave up 0 bases; unmatched junction bases: 8. The CDR3 loop spans 15 amino acids. The CDR3 DNA is TGTGCCAGCACAAAGGAAGCGGGGGACTCCTACGAGCAGTACTTC. This codes for CASTKEAGDSYEQYF.

This clonotype was counted a few times. The chain couples TRBV27 to TRBJ2-5, with 9 bases lining up with TRBD2. Trimming took 2 bases from V and 5 from J; bases not matched to a gene: 3. Germline assignment: CDR1 MNHEY and CDR2 SMNVEV (reference sequence). This CDR3 spans 14 amino acids. CDR3 DNA: TGTGCCAGCAGTTTACTAGCGGGGTCGGAGACCCAGTACTTC. It encodes CASSLLAGSETQYF.

This chain joins TRBV10-2 and TRBJ2-7; D is unclear. The germline V and J ends were trimmed by 5 bases and 0 bases, with 14 bases remaining between them. Germline CDR1 WSHSY, CDR2 SAAADI. The CDR3 is 15 residues long. The CDR3 DNA sequence: TGCGCCAGCAGTCTGGCACCACCCGGCTCCTACGAGCAGTACTTC. Residues: CASSLAPPGSYEQYF.

This chain links TRBV6-2 or TRBV6-3 with TRBJ2-1, with D maybe TRBD1 (6 bases). Germline CDR1 is MNHEY and CDR2 is SVGEGT. The CDR3 contains 16 residues. Trimming cost V 8 bases and J 7 bases, with 24 bases left between them. CDR3 nucleotides: TGTGCCAGCCGCCCTAGGGGTTGGGGGCATTCGAATGAGCAGTTCTTC. Translated: CASRPRGWGHSNEQFF.

CDR3 sequence: CATSRANSNQPQHF. The CDR3 coding sequence is TGTGCCACCAGCAGAGCTAATAGCAATCAGCCCCAGCATTTT. The chain couples TRBV15 to TRBJ1-5, with unresolved D. The germline V gene has CDR1 LNHNV and CDR2 YYDKDF (reference sequence). The germline V and J ends were trimmed by 1 base and 0 bases, with 4 bases remaining between them. The CDR3 loop spans 14 amino acids.

The chain uses TRBV19 and TRBJ2-5; D ambiguous. From germline, CDR1 is LNHDA and CDR2 SQIVND (reference sequence). The CDR3 length is 15 residues. The V end lost 5 bases, the J end lost 1 base, and 14 bases lay between the germline ends. Written as DNA, the CDR3 is TGTGCCAGTAGTCTCCTTCTCGGCAGCCAAGAGACCCAGTACTTC. Translating gives CASSLLLGSQETQYF. The whole variable domain, remainder taken from reference TRBV19 and TRBJ2-5, is DGGITQSPKYLFRKEGQNVTLSCEQNLNHDAMYWYRQDPGQGLRLIYYSQIVNDFQKGDIAEGYSVSREKKESFPLTVTSAQKNPTAFYLCASSLLLGSQETQYFGPGTRLLVL.

This clonotype has just a few counts. The chain couples TRBV7-9 to TRBJ2-2, with 9 nucleotides matching TRBD1. This CDR3 region has 17 residues. Germline V gene data show CDR1 as SEHNR and CDR2 as FQNEAQ (reference sequence). V trimming: 6 bases; J trimming: 2 bases; junction bases outside the gene matches: 10. The DNA of the CDR3 is TGTGCCAGCAGGTCCCACACAGGGGGCCCAAACACCGGGGAGCTGTTTTTT. This translates into CASRSHTGGPNTGELFF.

This clonotype was counted a few times. V usage is TRBV2 and J usage is TRBJ2-3; no clear D. V was trimmed by 7 bases and J by 1 base, leaving 9 bases between them. This CDR3 spans 13 amino acids. Germline values: CDR1 SNHLY, CDR2 FYNNEI. CDR3 sequence (DNA): TGTGCCAGCACGGACGAGGGCACAGATACGCAGTATTTT. Translation gives CASTDEGTDTQYF.

In this sample, this clonotype turned up once. This rearrangement joins TRBV5-1 to TRBJ2-4; a weak D match, TRBD1 (6 bases). This CDR3 has 14 residues. Trimming cost V 0 bases and J 5 bases, with 9 bases left between them. The germline CDR1 and CDR2 sequences are SGHRS and YFSETQ. The CDR3 loop is CASSLVAGENIQYF. The CDR3 DNA is TGCGCCAGCAGCTTGGTGGCAGGGGAAAACATTCAGTACTTC. Looking up the rest from reference TRBV5-1 and TRBJ2-4 gives the full variable domain: KAGVTQTPRYLIKTRGQQVTLSCSPISGHRSVSWYQQTPGQGLQFLFEYFSETQRNKGNFPGRFSGRQFSNSRSEMNVSTLELGDSALYLCASSLVAGENIQYFGAGTRLSVL.

The rearrangement uses TRBV19 and TRBJ1-1; D gene ambiguous. CDR3 size: 12 residues. Germline loops: CDR1 LNHDA, CDR2 SQIVND (reference sequence). V was trimmed by 10 bases and J by 0 bases, leaving 9 bases between them. In nucleotides, the CDR3 is TGTGCCACCTTCACACTGAACACTGAAGCTTTCTTT. Protein sequence: CATFTLNTEAFF.

The genes are TRBV7-9 and TRBJ2-7, with a tentative D call TRBD1 (6 bases). This CDR3 is built from 14 residues. V lost 4 bases to trimming and J lost 5 bases, with 15 bases between them. Germline V gene data show CDR1 as SEHNR and CDR2 as FQNEAQ (reference sequence). CDR3 DNA: TGTGCCAGCAGCTCGGCCACAGGGTTCGACGAGCAGTACTTC. Amino acids: CASSSATGFDEQYF.

This clonotype was picked up a small number of times. The V call is TRBV30, the J call TRBJ1-1; D remains ambiguous. The V gene lost 0 bases and the J gene lost 5 bases, with 7 bases spanning the gap. CDR1 is GTSNPN, CDR2 SVGIG, per germline (reference sequence). The CDR3 is made up of 12 amino acids. The CDR3 DNA sequence: TGTGCCTGGAGTGTACGGGGTACTGAAGCTTTCTTT. Encoded protein: CAWSVRGTEAFF.

This clonotype was seen a few times. The chain employs TRBV7-6 and TRBJ2-1; 13 nucleotides align to TRBD2. Per the germline V gene, CDR1 is SGHVS and CDR2 is FNYEAQ. The trim removed 0 bases at V and 8 bases at J, leaving 7 bases unmatched. The CDR3 is made up of 17 amino acids. The CDR3, as DNA: TGTGCCAGCAGCTTAGCGCCGACACTAGCGGGAGGGGATGAGCAGTTCTTC. It encodes CASSLAPTLAGGDEQFF.

The V gene is TRBV27, the J gene TRBJ2-1; the match to TRBD2 covers 9 bases. The germline V gene has CDR1 MNHEY and CDR2 SMNVEV (reference sequence). The CDR3 has 15 amino acids. V lost 5 bases and J lost 8; bases outside the gene matches: 10. In nucleotides, the CDR3 is TGTGCCAGCAGTCTCCGGGTAGCGGGAGCTCATGAGCAGTTCTTC. Translation: CASSLRVAGAHEQFF.

This clonotype was detected only a few times. The CDR3 sequence: CATSETGTNTDTQYF. Here the CDR3 DNA reads TGTGCCACCAGCGAGACGGGGACAAACACAGATACGCAGTATTTT. V gene TRBV15 combines with J gene TRBJ2-3; D is possibly TRBD1 (6 bases). Trimming took off 5 bases at V and 2 bases at J, with 14 bases between the two ends. Germline V lookup: CDR1 LNHNV, CDR2 YYDKDF (reference sequence). The CDR3 totals 15 residues.